These T cell receptor beta chains were read from a single sample in a study of blood T cell repertoires in COVID-19. The method was immunoSEQ multiplex PCR; TCRdb's version includes in-frame clones alone and lacks a portion of them. In the table there are 130,000 or so clones, over 65% of which are singletons. The sequenced sample consisted of peripheral blood. The receptors stem from a woman in her seventies with acute or convalescent COVID-19. CDR3s leave out the opening cysteine and the closing phenylalanine or tryptophan. Fields, in order: J gene, V gene, CDR3 protein.

TRBJ1-1 TRBV6-5 ASSYWPETMNTEAF
TRBJ1-1 TRBV5-4 ASSFAGLNTEAF
TRBJ1-4 TRBV14 ASSRLRQSREKLF
TRBJ1-1 TRBV11-3 ASSASGDTEAF
TRBJ1-2 TRBV19 ASSIDLRRDRRRVSYGYT
TRBJ1-3 TRBV4-3 ASSRDRTGNTIY
TRBJ1-1 TRBV4-1 ASSQKGQGDTEAF
TRBJ1-6 TRBV18 ASSPGTRGLGSPLH
TRBJ2-3 TRBV9 ASSVSGGATDTQY
TRBJ1-5 TRBV19 ASSGLSPPRERRVRNQPQH
TRBJ2-1 TRBV3-1/TRBV3-2 ASSQAGRSTGEQF
TRBJ1-1 TRBV6-5 ASSPDTYEAF
TRBJ1-4 TRBV5-1 ASSLEGGAEKLF
TRBJ1-6 TRBV9 ASSVGGRGSPLH
TRBJ2-2 TRBV7-2 ASSLGGRPGELF
TRBJ2-5 TRBV13 ASSFTGDWGTQY
TRBJ1-5 TRBV29-1 SVELGRDQPQH
TRBJ1-2 TRBV6-5 ASSPPGGGYGYT
TRBJ1-1 TRBV9 ASSPRQGLNTEAF
TRBJ2-2 TRBV7-9 ASSLDQVVRVTGELF
TRBJ1-1 TRBV7-9 ASSPRSGGGTEAF
TRBJ2-1 TRBV24-1 ATSERRTSGVYNEQF
TRBJ2-5 TRBV7-2 ASSAWSAGTEY
TRBJ1-2 TRBV27 ASSQMAGTGQGYGYT
TRBJ1-5 TRBV12-3/TRBV12-4 ASSGQLGQPQH
TRBJ1-5 TRBV27 ASSLWGEGSNQPQH
TRBJ1-3 TRBV9 ASSVREGASGNTIY
TRBJ1-2 TRBV19 ASTAGGWWYT
TRBJ1-1 TRBV19 ASSISSARNTEAF
TRBJ1-2 TRBV7-6 ASSLGPRRTENYGYT
TRBJ2-1 TRBV7-2 ASSLAPAGLGEQF
TRBJ2-3 TRBV5-1 ASSSTGFTSTDTQY
TRBJ2-2 TRBV7-2 ASSPRESGELF
TRBJ2-1 TRBV10-3 AISPLAGSHNEQF
TRBJ1-6 TRBV11-2 ASSFGPGQGNSPLH
TRBJ1-1 TRBV19 ASSSMGGEEAF
TRBJ1-5 TRBV21-1 ASSILGQHNQPQH
TRBJ2-3 TRBV6-5 ASSYSKRGGTDTQY
TRBJ2-1 TRBV2 ASSGTGVSYNEQF
TRBJ1-1 TRBV6-6 ASSPTGTGGFTEAF
TRBJ1-2 TRBV25-1 ASGTSFYGYT
TRBJ2-1 TRBV10-2 ASRGLAGGPSPSGEQF
TRBJ1-1 TRBV4-3 ASSQDFWQKEAF
TRBJ1-3 TRBV4-1 ASSQGWTGSGNTIY
TRBJ2-1 TRBV14 ASSLAAHNEQF
TRBJ1-2 TRBV12-3/TRBV12-4 ASSLRWSYGYT
TRBJ2-1 TRBV3-1/TRBV3-2 ASSLLSGGAEDEQF
TRBJ2-1 TRBV24-1 ATSDALGTGDLYEQF
TRBJ2-1 TRBV11-3 ASSSRTGPYNEQF
TRBJ1-2 TRBV4-1 ASSPNTEHYGYT
TRBJ1-2 TRBV10-3 AISGRTEFNYGYT
TRBJ2-3 TRBV6-5 ASRADRTTDTQY
TRBJ2-2 TRBV7-2 ASSLDGNTGELF
TRBJ1-5 TRBV27 ASSLDRVNQPQH
TRBJ1-2 TRBV10-3 AIQPGGRFNYGYT